This T cell receptor beta chain was documented in a study of T cells in Graves' hyperthyroidism and ophthalmopathy. Study at large: Once the initial diagnosis was made, peripheral blood was obtained before any treatment. General observations from the study: Onset of ophthalmopathy came a median approximately 6.9 months after the model predicted it. Most thyroid clonotypes expanded above 0.001 were also detected in blood.

Fresh peripheral blood, 7.5 to 10 ml of it, supplied the PBMCs. Amplification targeted TCR beta CDR3 regions from RNA transcripts. The HTBI set primed first-round TCR CDR3 RT-PCR. TCRdb re-analysed the multiplex PCR reads in MiXCR, keeping a single row per CDR3 protein. The sample includes 500,000 to 650,000 distinct CDR3 sequences, nearly 20% of them seen just once. This clonotype was observed many times. Its specificity is not known. This receptor was obtained from a middle-aged man with Graves' ophthalmopathy. The material sequenced was blood.

CDR3 amino acids: CASSSERGGGTQYF. In DNA form, the CDR3 reads TGTGCCAGCAGCTCCGAGCGGGGGGGAGGGACCCAGTACTTC. The chain is built from TRBV7-8 and TRBJ2-5; 10 bases match TRBD2. This CDR3 contains 14 residues. The ends lost 4 bases at V and 7 bases at J; junction bases unmatched: 6. Germline CDR1 and CDR2: SGHVS and FQNEAQ.